These 3 T cell receptor beta chains were all obtained from the same sample, sequenced in a study of CD8+ T cells in alopecia areata (dated by TCRdb to about 2018). This sample's time point label indicates: baseline before oral tofacitinib. Library preparation used the immunoSEQ multiplex PCR assay. RNA was extracted from all samples and reverse transcribed into cDNA, which served as template for TCR sequencing. Not all clones reach the TCRdb copy of this immuneACCESS table, which keeps in-frame sequences only. Checked studies attribute under half of the gap to unresolved V genes and leave the rest unexplained. In all, the sample holds 200,000 to 250,000 clones, and 65% to 70% of those were seen once. Of the sample, more than 0.95% falls within the top ten clones. Specimen: CD4+ T cells sorted from blood, collected at week 0. These receptors came from a human donor with alopecia areata.

This clone was seen more than once but under ten times. The rearrangement joins TRBV5-6 to TRBJ1-4, with TRBD1 as a possible D gene (6 bases). The CDR3 is 13 residues long. Germline CDR1 and CDR2: SGHDT and YYEEEE. Trimming took 2 bases from V and 5 from J, leaving 7 bases between them. The CDR3 region is CASSFQGNEKLFF. CDR3 in DNA: TGTGCCAGCAGCTTCCAGGGGAATGAAAAACTGTTTTTT.

CDR3 in amino acids: CASSFRGQTFVRANVLTF. CDR3 in DNA: TGTGCCAGCAGCTTTCGCGGACAGACCTTTGTAAGGGCCAACGTCCTGACTTTC. The chain uses TRBV11-2 and TRBJ2-6, with D tentatively TRBD1 (6 bases). The CDR3 covers 18 residues. V was trimmed by 3 bases and J by 5 bases, leaving 20 bases between them. Germline CDR1 SGHAT, CDR2 FQNNGV.

J is TRBJ2-2 and V is TRBV29-1, with 10 bases aligning to TRBD2. The CDR3 length is 14 residues. Germline trimming cut 4 bases from V and 4 bases from J; bases unmatched to any gene: 3. Germline loops: CDR1 SQVTM, CDR2 ANQGSEA. The CDR3 reads CSVGSGGSTGELFF. The CDR3 nucleotides are TGCAGCGTTGGTAGCGGGGGGAGCACCGGGGAGCTGTTTTTT.